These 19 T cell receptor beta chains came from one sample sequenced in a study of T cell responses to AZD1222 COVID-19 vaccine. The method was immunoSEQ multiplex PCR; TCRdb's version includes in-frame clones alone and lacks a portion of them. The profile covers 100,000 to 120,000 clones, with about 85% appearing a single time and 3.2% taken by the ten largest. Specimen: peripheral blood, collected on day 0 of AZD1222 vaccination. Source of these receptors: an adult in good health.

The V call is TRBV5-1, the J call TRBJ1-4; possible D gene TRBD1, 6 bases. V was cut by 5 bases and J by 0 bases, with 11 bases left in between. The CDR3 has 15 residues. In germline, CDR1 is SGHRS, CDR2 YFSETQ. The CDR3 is CASSIAGATNEKLFF. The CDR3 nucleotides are TGCGCCAGCAGTATAGCAGGGGCAACTAATGAAAAACTGTTTTTT.

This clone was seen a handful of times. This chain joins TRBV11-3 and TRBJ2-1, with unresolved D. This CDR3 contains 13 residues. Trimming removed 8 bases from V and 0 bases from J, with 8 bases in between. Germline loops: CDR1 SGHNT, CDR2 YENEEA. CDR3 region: CASVGISYNEQFF. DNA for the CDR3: TGTGCCAGCGTCGGAATCTCCTACAATGAGCAGTTCTTC.

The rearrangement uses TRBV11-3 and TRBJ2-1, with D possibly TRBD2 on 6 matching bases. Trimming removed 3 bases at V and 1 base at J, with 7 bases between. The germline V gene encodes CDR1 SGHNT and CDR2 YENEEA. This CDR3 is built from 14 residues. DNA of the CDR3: TGTGCCAGCAGCTTTGGGGGGTCCTACAATGAGCAGTTCTTC. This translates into CASSFGGSYNEQFF.

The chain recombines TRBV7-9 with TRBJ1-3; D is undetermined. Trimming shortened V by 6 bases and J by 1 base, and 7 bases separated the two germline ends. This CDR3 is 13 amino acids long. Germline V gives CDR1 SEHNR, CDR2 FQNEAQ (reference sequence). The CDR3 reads CASRPSSGNTIYF. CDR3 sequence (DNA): TGTGCCAGCAGACCTTCGTCTGGAAACACCATATATTTT.

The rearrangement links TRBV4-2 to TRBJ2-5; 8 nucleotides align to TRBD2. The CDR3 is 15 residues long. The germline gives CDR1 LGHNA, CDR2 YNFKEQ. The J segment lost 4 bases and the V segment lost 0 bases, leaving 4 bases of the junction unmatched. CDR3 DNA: TGTGCCAGCAGCCAAGAAGGTAGCGGGGCAGAGACCCAGTACTTC. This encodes CASSQEGSGAETQYF.

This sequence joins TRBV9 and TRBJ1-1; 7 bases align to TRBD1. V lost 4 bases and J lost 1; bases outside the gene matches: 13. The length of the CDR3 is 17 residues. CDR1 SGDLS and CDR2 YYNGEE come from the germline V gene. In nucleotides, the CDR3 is TGTGCCAGCAGCCCTTTAGGGGACAGAGTGCCGAACACTGAAGCTTTCTTT. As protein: CASSPLGDRVPNTEAFF.

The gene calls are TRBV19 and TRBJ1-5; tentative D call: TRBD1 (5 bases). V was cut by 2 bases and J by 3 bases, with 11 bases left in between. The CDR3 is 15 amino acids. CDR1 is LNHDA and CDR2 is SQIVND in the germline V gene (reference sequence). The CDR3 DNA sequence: TGTGCCAGTAGTATACAGGGTCAGGCCAATCAGCCCCAGCATTTT. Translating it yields CASSIQGQANQPQHF.

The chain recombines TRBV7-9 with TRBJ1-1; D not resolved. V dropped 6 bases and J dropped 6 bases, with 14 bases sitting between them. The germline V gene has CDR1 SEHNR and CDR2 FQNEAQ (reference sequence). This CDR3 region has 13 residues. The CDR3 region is CASRTGEVSEAFF. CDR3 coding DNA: TGTGCCAGCAGAACCGGGGAAGTGTCTGAAGCTTTCTTT.

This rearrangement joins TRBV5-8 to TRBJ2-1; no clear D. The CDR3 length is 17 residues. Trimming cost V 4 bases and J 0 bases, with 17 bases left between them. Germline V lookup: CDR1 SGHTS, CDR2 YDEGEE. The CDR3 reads CASSTARTKASYNEQFF. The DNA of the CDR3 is TGTGCCAGCAGCACGGCCCGAACTAAAGCCTCCTACAATGAGCAGTTCTTC.

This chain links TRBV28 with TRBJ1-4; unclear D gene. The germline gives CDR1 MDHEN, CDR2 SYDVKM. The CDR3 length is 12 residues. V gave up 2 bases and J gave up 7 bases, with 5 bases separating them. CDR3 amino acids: CASSLLTEKLFF. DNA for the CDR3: TGTGCCAGCAGTTTACTGACTGAAAAACTGTTTTTT.

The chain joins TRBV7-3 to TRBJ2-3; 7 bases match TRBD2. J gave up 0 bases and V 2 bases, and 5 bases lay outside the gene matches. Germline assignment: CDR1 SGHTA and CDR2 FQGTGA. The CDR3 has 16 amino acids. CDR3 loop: CASSLGQRGSTDTQYF. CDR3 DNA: TGTGCCAGCAGCTTAGGCCAGCGGGGTAGCACAGATACGCAGTATTTT. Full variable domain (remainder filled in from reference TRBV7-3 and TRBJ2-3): GAGVSQTPSNKVTEKGKYVELRCDPISGHTALYWYRQSLGQGPEFLIYFQGTGAADDSGLPNDRFFAVRPEGSVSTLKIQRTERGDSAVYLCASSLGQRGSTDTQYFGPGTRLTVL.

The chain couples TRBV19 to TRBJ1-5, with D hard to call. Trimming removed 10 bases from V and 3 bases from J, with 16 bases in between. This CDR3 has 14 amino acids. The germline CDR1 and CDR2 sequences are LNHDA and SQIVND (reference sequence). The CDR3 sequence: CATGARRSNQPQHF. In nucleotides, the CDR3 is TGTGCCACCGGAGCCAGGAGGTCCAATCAGCCCCAGCATTTT.

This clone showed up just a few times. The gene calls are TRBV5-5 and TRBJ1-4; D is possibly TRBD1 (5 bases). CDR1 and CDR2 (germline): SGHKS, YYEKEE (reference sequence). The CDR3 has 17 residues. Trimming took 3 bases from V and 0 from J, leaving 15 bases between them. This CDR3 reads CASSWAPGGATNEKLFF. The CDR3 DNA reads TGTGCCAGCAGCTGGGCCCCTGGGGGGGCAACTAATGAAAAACTGTTTTTT.

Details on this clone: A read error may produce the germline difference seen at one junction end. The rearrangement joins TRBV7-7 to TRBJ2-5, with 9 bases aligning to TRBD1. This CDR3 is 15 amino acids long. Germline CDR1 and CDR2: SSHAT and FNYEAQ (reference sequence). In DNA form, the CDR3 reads TGTGCTAGCAGCTTACAGGGGGCAGGCCAAGAGACCCAGTACTTC. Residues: CASSLQGAGQETQYF.

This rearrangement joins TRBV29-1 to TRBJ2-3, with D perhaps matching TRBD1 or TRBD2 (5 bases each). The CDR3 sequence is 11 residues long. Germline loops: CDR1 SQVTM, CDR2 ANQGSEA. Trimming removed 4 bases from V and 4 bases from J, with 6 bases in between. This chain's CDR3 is CSVGGADTQYF. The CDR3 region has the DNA TGCAGCGTTGGAGGGGCAGATACGCAGTATTTT.

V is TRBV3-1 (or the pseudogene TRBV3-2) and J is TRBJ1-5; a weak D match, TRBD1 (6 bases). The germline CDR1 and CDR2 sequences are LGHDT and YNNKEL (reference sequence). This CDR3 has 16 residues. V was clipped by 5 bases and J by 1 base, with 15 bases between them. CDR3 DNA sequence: TGTGCCAGCAGCGGAGGGGGACTATGGAGCAATCAGCCCCAGCATTTT. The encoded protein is CASSGGGLWSNQPQHF.

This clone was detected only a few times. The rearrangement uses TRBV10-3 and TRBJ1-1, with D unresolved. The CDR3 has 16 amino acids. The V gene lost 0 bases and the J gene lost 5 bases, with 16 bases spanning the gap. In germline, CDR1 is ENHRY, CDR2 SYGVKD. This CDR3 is CAISESSGQVWTEAFF. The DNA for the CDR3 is TGTGCCATCAGTGAGTCGTCCGGGCAGGTATGGACTGAAGCTTTCTTT.

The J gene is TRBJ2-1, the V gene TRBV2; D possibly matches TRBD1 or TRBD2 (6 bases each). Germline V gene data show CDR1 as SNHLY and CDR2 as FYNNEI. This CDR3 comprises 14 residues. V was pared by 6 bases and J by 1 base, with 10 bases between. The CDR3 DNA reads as TGTGCCAGCAGAACGGGGGCTTCCTACAATGAGCAGTTCTTC. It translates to CASRTGASYNEQFF.

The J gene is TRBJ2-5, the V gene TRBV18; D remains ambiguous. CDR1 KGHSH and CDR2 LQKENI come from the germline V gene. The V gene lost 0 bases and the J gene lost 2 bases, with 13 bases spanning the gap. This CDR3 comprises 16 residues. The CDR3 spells CASSPPGSSGQETQYF. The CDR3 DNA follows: TGTGCCAGCTCACCACCCGGGTCTAGTGGGCAAGAGACCCAGTACTTC.